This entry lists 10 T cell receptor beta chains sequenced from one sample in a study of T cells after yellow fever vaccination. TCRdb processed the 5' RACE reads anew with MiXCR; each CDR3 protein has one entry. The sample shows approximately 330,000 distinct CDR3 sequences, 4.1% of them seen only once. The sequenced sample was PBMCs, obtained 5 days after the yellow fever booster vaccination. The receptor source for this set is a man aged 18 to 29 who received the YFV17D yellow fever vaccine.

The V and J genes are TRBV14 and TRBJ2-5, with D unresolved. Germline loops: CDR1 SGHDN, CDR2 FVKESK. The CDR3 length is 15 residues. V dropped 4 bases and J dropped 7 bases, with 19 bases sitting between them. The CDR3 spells CASSPGYPRVGTQYF. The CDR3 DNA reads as TGTGCCAGCAGCCCCGGGTACCCCCGGGTGGGGACCCAGTACTTC. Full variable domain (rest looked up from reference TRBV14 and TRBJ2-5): EAGVTQFPSHSVIEKGQTVTLRCDPISGHDNLYWYRRVMGKEIKFLLHFVKESKQDESGMPNNRFLAERTGGTYSTLKVQPAELEDSGVYFCASSPGYPRVGTQYFGPGTRLLVL.

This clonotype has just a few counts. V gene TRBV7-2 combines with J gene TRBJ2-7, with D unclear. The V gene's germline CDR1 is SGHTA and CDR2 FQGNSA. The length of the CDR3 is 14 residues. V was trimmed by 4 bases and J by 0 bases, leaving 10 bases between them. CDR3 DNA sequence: TGTGCCAGCAGCTGGGTCGAGAGCTCCTACGAGCAGTACGTC. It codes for CASSWVESSYEQYV.

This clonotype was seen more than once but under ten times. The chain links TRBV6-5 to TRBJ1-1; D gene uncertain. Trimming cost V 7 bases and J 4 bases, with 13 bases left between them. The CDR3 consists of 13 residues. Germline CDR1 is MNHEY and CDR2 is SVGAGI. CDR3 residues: CASNHGGSTEAFF. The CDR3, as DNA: TGTGCCAGCAACCACGGTGGGAGCACTGAAGCTTTCTTT.

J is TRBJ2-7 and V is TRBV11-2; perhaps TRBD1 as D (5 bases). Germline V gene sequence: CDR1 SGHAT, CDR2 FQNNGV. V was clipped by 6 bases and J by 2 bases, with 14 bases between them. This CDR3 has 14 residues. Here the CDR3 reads CASRDSIFAYEQYF. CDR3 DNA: TGTGCCAGCAGAGACAGTATTTTTGCCTACGAGCAGTACTTC.

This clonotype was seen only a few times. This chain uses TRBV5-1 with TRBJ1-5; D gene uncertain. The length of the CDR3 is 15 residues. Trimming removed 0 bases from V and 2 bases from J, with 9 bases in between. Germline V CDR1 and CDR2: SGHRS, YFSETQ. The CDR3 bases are TGCGCCAGCAGCTTGGAAGGGTACCGCAATCAGCCCCAGCATTTT. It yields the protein CASSLEGYRNQPQHF. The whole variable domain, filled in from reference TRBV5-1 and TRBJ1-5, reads KAGVTQTPRYLIKTRGQQVTLSCSPISGHRSVSWYQQTPGQGLQFLFEYFSETQRNKGNFPGRFSGRQFSNSRSEMNVSTLELGDSALYLCASSLEGYRNQPQHFGDGTRLSIL.

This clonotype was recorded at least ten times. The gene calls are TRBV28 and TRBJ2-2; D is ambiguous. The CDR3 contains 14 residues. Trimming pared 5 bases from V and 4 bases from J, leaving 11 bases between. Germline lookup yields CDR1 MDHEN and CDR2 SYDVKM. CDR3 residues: CASSPLWLTGELFF. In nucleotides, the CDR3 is TGTGCCAGCAGTCCTCTCTGGCTCACCGGGGAGCTGTTTTTT.

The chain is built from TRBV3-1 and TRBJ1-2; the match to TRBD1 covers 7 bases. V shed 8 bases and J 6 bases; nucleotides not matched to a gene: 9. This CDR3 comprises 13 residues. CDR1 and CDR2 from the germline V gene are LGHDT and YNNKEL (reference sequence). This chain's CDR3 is CASRKTGRDGYTF. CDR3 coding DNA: TGTGCCAGCCGAAAGACAGGGAGGGATGGCTACACCTTC.

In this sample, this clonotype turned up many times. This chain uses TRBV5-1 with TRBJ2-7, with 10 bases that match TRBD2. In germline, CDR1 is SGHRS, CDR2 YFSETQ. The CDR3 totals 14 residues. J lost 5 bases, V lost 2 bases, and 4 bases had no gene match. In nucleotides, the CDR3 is TGCGCCAGCAGCTTAGTACTAGCGGGGAACGAGCAGTACTTC. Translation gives CASSLVLAGNEQYF.

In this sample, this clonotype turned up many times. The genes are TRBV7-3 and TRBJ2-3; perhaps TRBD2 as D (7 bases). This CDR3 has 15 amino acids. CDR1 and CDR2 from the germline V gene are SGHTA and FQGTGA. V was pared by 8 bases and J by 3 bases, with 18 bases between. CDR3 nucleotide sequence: TGTGCCAGCTCCCGAAGGGGGGGCGTGACAGATACGCAGTATTTT. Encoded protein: CASSRRGGVTDTQYF.

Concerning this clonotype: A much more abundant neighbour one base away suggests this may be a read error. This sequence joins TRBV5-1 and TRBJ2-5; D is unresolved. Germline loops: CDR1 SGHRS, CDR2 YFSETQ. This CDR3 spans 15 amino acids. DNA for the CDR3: TGCGCCAGCAGCTTTCCCCAGGCCTTACAAGAGACCCAGTGCTTC. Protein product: CASSFPQALQETQCF.